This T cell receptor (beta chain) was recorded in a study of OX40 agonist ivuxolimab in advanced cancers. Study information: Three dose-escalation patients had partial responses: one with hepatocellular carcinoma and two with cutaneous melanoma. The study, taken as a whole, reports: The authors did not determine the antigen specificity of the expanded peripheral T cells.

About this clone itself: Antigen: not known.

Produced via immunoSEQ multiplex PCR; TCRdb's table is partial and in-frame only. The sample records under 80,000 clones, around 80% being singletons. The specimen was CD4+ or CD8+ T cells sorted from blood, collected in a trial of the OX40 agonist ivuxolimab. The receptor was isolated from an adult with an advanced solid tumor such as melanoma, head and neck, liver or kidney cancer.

Written as DNA, the CDR3 is TGTGCCAGTAGGGTCGGAAACATTCAGTACTTC. It yields the protein CASRVGNIQYF. The V gene is TRBV19, the J gene TRBJ2-4; no definite D call. Trimming pared 6 bases from V and 6 bases from J, leaving 6 bases between. The CDR3 spans 11 residues. Looked up from germline, CDR1 is LNHDA and CDR2 is SQIVND (reference sequence).